This TCR beta chain came from a study of molecular identifiers for immune sequencing clone quantification. Using its own MiXCR run on the PCR reads, TCRdb lists one record per CDR3 protein. The data show 35,000 or so distinct CDR3 sequences, with roughly 18% seen just once and about 6.2% held by the top ten. There are many counts of this clonotype. Germline V gives CDR1 SGHRS, CDR2 YFSETQ. Trimming took 2 bases from V and 0 from J; bases not matched to a gene: 10. The CDR3 loop spans 18 amino acids. The chain joins TRBV5-1 to TRBJ2-7; the match to TRBD2 covers 11 bases. The clonotype was recovered from a human donor in good health. Some libraries in this study had Jurkat cell RNA spiked in. Sequenced: naive CD8+ T cells from blood, with Jurkat cell RNA spiked in. Sample subset: FACS-sorted CD8+CD4-CCR7+CD45RA+ naive T cells. This CDR3 is CASSFSGTSGLSSYEQYF. CDR3 DNA: TGCGCCAGCAGCTTCTCCGGGACTAGCGGCCTTAGCTCCTACGAGCAGTACTTC. Looking up the rest from reference TRBV5-1 and TRBJ2-7 gives the full variable domain: KAGVTQTPRYLIKTRGQQVTLSCSPISGHRSVSWYQQTPGQGLQFLFEYFSETQRNKGNFPGRFSGRQFSNSRSEMNVSTLELGDSALYLCASSFSGTSGLSSYEQYFGPGTRLTVT.